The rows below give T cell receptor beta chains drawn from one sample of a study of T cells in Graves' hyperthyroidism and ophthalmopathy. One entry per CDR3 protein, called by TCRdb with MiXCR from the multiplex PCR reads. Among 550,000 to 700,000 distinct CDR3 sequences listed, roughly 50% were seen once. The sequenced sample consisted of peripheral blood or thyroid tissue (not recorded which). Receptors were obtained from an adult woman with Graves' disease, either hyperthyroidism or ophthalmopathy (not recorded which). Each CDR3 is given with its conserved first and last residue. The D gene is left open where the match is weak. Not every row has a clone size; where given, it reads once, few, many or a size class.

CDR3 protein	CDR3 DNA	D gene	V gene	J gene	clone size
CASKMDSLINQPQHF	TGTGCCAGCAAGATGGACAGCCTGATCAATCAGCCCCAGCATTTT	NA	TRBV14	TRBJ1-5	many
CASSPPRQIRTQYF	TGTGCCAGCTCACCACCGCGACAGATCAGAACCCAGTACTTC	NA	TRBV18	TRBJ2-5	few
CASSLLPGVGEKLFF	TGCGCCAGCAGCTTACTCCCAGGGGTAGGAGAAAAACTGTTTTTT	NA	TRBV5-1	TRBJ1-4	many
CASSRVDQPQYF	TGTGCCAGCAGTAGGGTGGATCAGCCCCAGTACTTC	NA	TRBV12-3/TRBV12-4	TRBJ2-5	NA
CASSFSDRVYEQYF	TGCGCCAGCAGCTTCTCGGACAGGGTCTACGAGCAGTACTTC	TRBD1	TRBV7-2	TRBJ2-7	NA
CASSQRLAGGTGELFF	TGTGCCAGCAGCCAACGACTAGCGGGAGGGACCGGGGAGCTGTTTTTT	TRBD2	TRBV7-9	TRBJ2-2	NA
CSVTGWGTGELFF	TGCAGCGTGACAGGGTGGGGCACCGGGGAGCTGTTTTTT	TRBD1	TRBV29-1	TRBJ2-2	many
CSVGGRGGTTEAFF	TGCAGCGTCGGCGGCAGGGGAGGGACCACTGAAGCTTTCTTT	NA	TRBV29-1	TRBJ1-1	once
CASSLDTGGTEAF	TGCGCCAGCAGCCTAGACACCGGTGGGACTGAAGCTTTC	NA	TRBV5-5	TRBJ2-6	NA
CARSRYEQYF	TGTGCCCGATCCCGCTACGAGCAGTACTTC	NA	TRBV19	TRBJ2-7	many
CASSLLAGDEETQYF	TGTGCCAGCAGCTTACTAGCGGGAGATGAGGAGACCCAGTACTTC	TRBD2	TRBV11-2	TRBJ2-5	many
CSVGKDSFNEQYF	TGCAGCGTGGGAAAGGACAGCTTCAACGAGCAGTACTTC	NA	TRBV29-1	TRBJ2-7	NA
CASMGNTIYF	TGTGCCAGCATGGGAAACACCATATATTTT	NA	TRBV7-9	TRBJ1-3	NA
CASRNIENTEAFF	TGTGCCAGCAGAAACATTGAGAACACTGAAGCTTTCTTT	NA	TRBV10-3	TRBJ1-1	NA
CASSLTGDPQYF	TGTGCCAGCAGCCTCACAGGGGACCCCCAGTACTTC	TRBD1	TRBV7-9	TRBJ2-5	NA
CASSTLGTGQYEQYF	TGTGCCAGCAGCACTCTCGGGACAGGACAATACGAGCAGTACTTC	TRBD1	TRBV3-1	TRBJ2-7	NA
CASSIQPRDSINSPLHF	TGCGCCAGCAGCATCCAACCCCGGGACAGTATCAATTCACCCCTCCACTTT	TRBD1	TRBV5-1	TRBJ1-6	NA
CASSTGGLQPQHF	TGTGCCAGCAGTACAGGGGGTCTGCAGCCCCAGCATTTT	TRBD1	TRBV2	TRBJ1-5	NA
CASSEKGLGYEQYF	TGTGCCAGCAGTGAAAAGGGACTAGGATACGAGCAGTACTTC	TRBD2	TRBV2	TRBJ2-7	NA
CASTIPGGVGSGANVLTF	TGTGCCAGCACCATACCGGGGGGGGTAGGGTCTGGGGCCAACGTCCTGACTTTC	TRBD2	TRBV7-2	TRBJ2-6	NA
CASSQVVGAGQPQHF	TGCGCCAGCAGCCAAGTTGTGGGGGCCGGTCAGCCCCAGCATTTT	NA	TRBV4-1	TRBJ1-5	NA
CASSVQGASTEAFF	TGTGCCAGCAGCGTACAGGGGGCGAGCACTGAAGCTTTCTTT	TRBD1	TRBV9	TRBJ1-1	NA
CASSPYATGELFF	TGTGCCAGCAGTCCCTACGCCACCGGGGAGCTGTTTTTT	NA	TRBV6-5	TRBJ2-2	many
CASSLQSDRRVSYEQYF	TGTGCCAGCAGTCTCCAGTCGGACAGGAGAGTCTCCTACGAGCAGTACTTC	TRBD1	TRBV27	TRBJ2-7	NA
CASSPRDEQYF	TGTGCCAGCAGCCCCCGGGACGAGCAGTACTTC	NA	TRBV6-6	TRBJ2-7	many
CASSAWGGKLFF	TGTGCCAGCAGCGCCTGGGGGGGAAAACTGTTTTTT	NA	TRBV7-9	TRBJ1-4	NA
CASSEQGARPAYGYTF	TGTGCCAGCAGTGAACAGGGGGCCAGGCCTGCCTATGGCTACACCTTC	TRBD1	TRBV2	TRBJ1-2	once
CASSTPSGRVYEQYF	TGCGCCAGCAGTACCCCTAGCGGGAGGGTGTACGAGCAGTACTTC	TRBD2	TRBV4-1	TRBJ2-7	many
CASSEGRAHEQYF	TGTGCCAGCAGTGAAGGCAGGGCCCACGAGCAGTACTTC	NA	TRBV2	TRBJ2-7	many
CASRPGLAAYEQYF	TGTGCCAGCAGGCCGGGACTAGCAGCCTACGAGCAGTACTTC	TRBD2	TRBV6-2/TRBV6-3	TRBJ2-7	many
CATRLGQGGTYEQYF	TGTGCCACCAGATTAGGACAGGGAGGCACCTACGAGCAGTACTTC	TRBD1	TRBV15	TRBJ2-7	few
CSATRGTGELFF	TGCAGTGCTACCCGGGGCACCGGGGAGCTGTTTTTT	NA	TRBV20-1	TRBJ2-2	NA
CSARARAPGNTIYF	TGCAGTGCTAGAGCTAGGGCCCCTGGAAACACCATATATTTT	NA	TRBV20-1	TRBJ1-3	many
CASSPSAFYGYTF	TGCGCCAGCAGCCCGTCCGCCTTCTATGGCTACACCTTC	NA	TRBV7-9	TRBJ1-2	NA
CASSASPPGPTLYGYTF	TGTGCCAGCTCAGCCTCACCTCCGGGCCCTACCCTCTATGGCTACACCTTC	NA	TRBV18	TRBJ1-2	few
CASSPRTDRSYGYTF	TGTGCCAGCAGCCCAAGGACCGACCGAAGCTATGGCTACACCTTC	NA	TRBV7-9	TRBJ1-2	many
CASSQLEGTQPQHF	TGTGCCAGCAGCCAGTTGGAGGGAACTCAGCCCCAGCATTTT	NA	TRBV2	TRBJ1-5	NA
CASSPGEDEKLFF	TGTGCCAGCAGTCCGGGTGAGGATGAAAAACTGTTTTTT	NA	TRBV28	TRBJ1-4	NA